The 11 T cell receptor beta chains reported below all come from one sample, sequenced in a study of T cells after yellow fever vaccination. TCRdb fed the 5' RACE reads into MiXCR, producing one record per CDR3 protein. The repertoire includes 110,000 to 150,000 distinct CDR3 sequences, under 7% of them detected once, and approximately 0.61% sits in the top ten. Sequencing was performed on CD4+ T cells sorted from PBMCs, taken 10 days after the yellow fever booster vaccination. The receptors originated from a man aged 25-40 years who received the YFV17D yellow fever vaccine.

This clonotype was found many times. The chain uses TRBV10-3 and TRBJ2-7, with D tentatively TRBD1 or TRBD2 (6 bases each). V was shortened by 2 bases and J by 4 bases, with 15 bases between the two germline ends. Germline V gene lookup returns CDR1 ENHRY and CDR2 SYGVKD. This CDR3 spans 15 amino acids. CDR3 coding DNA: TGTGCCATCAGTGAGGGTGGGGGGCGCGAGTACGAGCAGTACTTC. It is translated as CAISEGGGREYEQYF.

The chain couples TRBV10-3 to TRBJ1-1, with D tentatively TRBD1 (6 bases). Germline V CDR1 and CDR2: ENHRY, SYGVKD. The V end lost 6 bases, the J end lost 3 bases, and 14 bases lay between the germline ends. There are 14 residues in the CDR3. CDR3 protein: CAISYRDYDTEAFF. The CDR3 DNA sequence: TGTGCCATCAGCTACAGGGATTATGACACTGAAGCTTTCTTT.

In its sample, this clonotype was seen many times. The chain uses TRBV24-1 and TRBJ1-2, with D unclear. Per germline, CDR1 KGHDR and CDR2 SFDVKD. The CDR3 contains 14 residues. Trimming took 0 bases from V and 2 from J, leaving 6 bases between them. The CDR3 nucleotides read TGTGCCACCAGTGATTTGTGGCAGAACTATGGCTACACCTTC. Translating gives CATSDLWQNYGYTF.

This clonotype was counted at least ten times. The CDR3 reads CSASGTGLGETQYF. As DNA, the CDR3 is TGCAGTGCATCCGGGACAGGTTTAGGGGAGACCCAGTACTTC. The V call is TRBV20-1, the J call TRBJ2-5; 8 bases fit TRBD1. V lost 6 bases and J lost 5; bases outside the gene matches: 11. The CDR3 loop spans 14 amino acids. Germline CDR1 is DFQATT and CDR2 is SNEGSKA (reference sequence).

This clonotype was counted at least ten times. The CDR3: CASSPNRALVHEQYF. In DNA, the CDR3 is TGTGCCAGCTCACCGAACAGGGCCCTGGTTCATGAGCAGTACTTC. V gene TRBV18 combines with J gene TRBJ2-7; D might be TRBD1 (6 bases). Germline V lookup: CDR1 KGHSH, CDR2 LQKENI. The CDR3 has 15 amino acids. V lost 3 bases and J 7 bases, leaving 19 bases between the germline ends. Drawing the rest from reference TRBV18 and TRBJ2-7, the complete variable domain is NAGVMQNPRHLVRRRGQEARLRCSPMKGHSHVYWYRQLPEEGLKFMVYLQKENIIDESGMPKERFSAEFPKEGPSILRIQQVVRGDSAAYFCASSPNRALVHEQYFGPGTRLTVT.

On this clonotype itself: Given a much more abundant clone one base away, this may be a read error. V gene TRBV12-3 or TRBV12-4 combines with J gene TRBJ2-2; possibly TRBD1 or TRBD2 for D (5 bases each). The length of the CDR3 is 15 residues. CDR3 nucleotides: TGTTCCAGCAGCCGAGGGGCGGACTCCTCCGGGGAGCTGTTTTTT. It yields the protein CSSSRGADSSGELFF.

This clonotype was recorded many times. V is TRBV11-2 and J is TRBJ2-1; D is possibly TRBD2 (6 bases). CDR3 length: 17 residues. V was pared by 1 base and J by 0 bases, with 13 bases between. Germline V gene lookup returns CDR1 SGHAT and CDR2 FQNNGV. The CDR3 DNA sequence: TGTGCCAGCAGCTTAGGAGCGGCTAGCGCCTCCTACAATGAGCAGTTCTTC. Protein product: CASSLGAASASYNEQFF. Combining the CDR3 with reference TRBV11-2 and TRBJ2-1 gives the whole variable domain EAGVAQSPRYKIIEKRQSVAFWCNPISGHATLYWYQQILGQGPKLLIQFQNNGVVDDSQLPKDRFSAERLKGVDSTLKIQPAKLEDSAVYLCASSLGAASASYNEQFFGPGTRLTVL.

This clonotype was detected ten times or more. J is TRBJ1-2 and V is TRBV7-2; D is unclear. V gave up 1 base and J gave up 10 bases, with 13 bases separating them. The germline gives CDR1 SGHTA, CDR2 FQGNSA. The CDR3 runs to 13 residues. The CDR3 sequence: CASSLGLPAPYTF. The CDR3 DNA reads TGTGCCAGCAGCTTAGGACTTCCCGCCCCCTACACCTTC.

This clonotype was recorded at least ten times. This sequence joins TRBV7-2 and TRBJ1-2; D call uncertain. This CDR3 has 15 amino acids. Trimming removed 5 bases from V and 0 bases from J, with 13 bases in between. Germline V gives CDR1 SGHTA, CDR2 FQGNSA. Here the CDR3 reads CASSARRVTNYGYTF. The CDR3 bases are TGTGCCAGCAGCGCCCGACGGGTAACTAACTATGGCTACACCTTC.

This clonotype was detected many times. The chain has TRBV7-2 and TRBJ2-1; tentatively, D is TRBD2 (5 bases). The CDR3 consists of 15 residues. Germline loops: CDR1 SGHTA, CDR2 FQGNSA. Trimming removed 3 bases from V and 7 bases from J, with 16 bases in between. The CDR3 sequence is CASSFGRTGWNEQFF. As DNA, the CDR3 is TGTGCCAGCAGCTTTGGCAGGACTGGGTGGAATGAGCAGTTCTTC.

In this sample, this clonotype turned up many times. The rearrangement joins TRBV7-3 to TRBJ2-7; the match to TRBD2 covers 8 bases. Per germline, CDR1 SGHTA and CDR2 FQGTGA. Trimming removed 5 bases from V and 5 bases from J; junction bases left unmatched: 11. This CDR3 has 15 residues. The CDR3 loop reads CASSLESGGPHEQYF. CDR3 nucleotides: TGTGCCAGCAGCCTCGAGTCGGGAGGGCCCCACGAGCAGTACTTC.